This T cell receptor beta chain was retrieved from a study of cytomegalovirus exposure and HLA in healthy donors. Whole-study findings and limits: Clonal expansion, a later analysis showed, was greater in HLA-associated TCR beta chains than in equally common others. It was reportedly the case that the classifier diagnosed cytomegalovirus status with high specificity and sensitivity.

This clone is a singleton in its sample. Its antigen is not known. Germline V gene data show CDR1 as MGHDK and CDR2 as SYGVNS. The V end was cut by 6 bases, the J end by 6 bases, with 18 bases between. CDR3 length equals 14 residues. The primer mix had 60 Vbeta and 13 Jbeta primers. The repertoire was sequenced with immunoSEQ multiplex PCR; TCRdb's copy has only in-frame clones and lacks some. The table lists 200,000 or so clones, approximately 85% of them singletons. The sample consisted of PBMCs. This sequence originates from a woman between 50 and 59 years old in good health and CMV-seropositive. The V gene is TRBV25-1, the J gene TRBJ2-7; D gene unclear. DNA for the CDR3: TGTGCCAGCAGCGACTTGGTTAAACTTGGCGAGCAGTACTTC. Encoded protein: CASSDLVKLGEQYF.